The TCR beta chain described here comes from a study of breast tumors, draining lymph nodes, adjacent tissues. The V gene lost 1 base and the J gene lost 1 base, with 11 bases spanning the gap. This CDR3 region has 14 residues. CDR1 and CDR2 from the germline V gene are DFQATT and SNEGSKA (reference sequence). The study, taken as a whole, reports: Tumor TCR diversity was below lymph nodes but above nontumor tissue. The data were judged consistent with most tumor T cells coming from lymph node and expanding in tumor. That most tumor T cells come from lymph nodes remained unproven. Tumor and nontumor repertoires were significantly more similar in luminal-like than in basal-like breast cancer.

Breast cancer patients provided tissue from their axillary draining lymph nodes. In this sample, this clonotype turned up many times. Its specificity is unknown. Via MiXCR, TCRdb re-called the multiplex PCR reads, giving one row per CDR3 protein. The sample carries fewer than 150,000 distinct CDR3 sequences, less than 25% recorded once. The chain couples TRBV20-1 to TRBJ2-7; possibly TRBD1 or TRBD2 for D (6 bases each). Sequencing was performed on axillary lymph node tissue. The receptor was derived from a female donor with breast cancer. Some clones in this sample may be carry-over from other donors' samples. CDR3 bases: TGCAGTGCTAGAGTGGGGGGCAGATCCTACGAGCAGTACTTC. Translating it yields CSARVGGRSYEQYF.